The clone carrying this T cell receptor (beta chain) was seen just once. Its antigen is currently unknown. CD4+ T cells that had been cultured provided DNA sequenced with the Oncomine TCR Beta short-read assay. TCRdb analysed the PCR reads with MiXCR anew, one entry per CDR3 protein. This table holds around 15,000 distinct CDR3 sequences, around half found once. This CDR3 contains 15 residues. V was cut by 5 bases and J by 6 bases, with 18 bases left in between. Germline-derived CDR1 and CDR2 are SEHNR and FQNEAQ (reference sequence). Treatment reported: roughly ten-day PBMC culture with coronavirus spike peptide pools or control peptides (ViraFEST assay). This record comes from a study of vaccination and CD4 T cells after COVID-19. Broader study findings: Spike mono-reactivity was found in 304 of 307 vaccine-specific clones from convalescent patients. The study examined relatively few convalescent patients and included no early post-infection timepoints.

The origin of this receptor is a human donor who had recovered from COVID-19. The sequenced material came from CD4+ T cells from blood, cultured in vitro. The chain combines TRBV7-9 with TRBJ2-3; either TRBD1 or TRBD2 may fit D (5 bases each). The CDR3 coding sequence is TGTGCCAGCAGCCTTGGGGGAGCCCCAGTGGATACGCAGTATTTT. It encodes CASSLGGAPVDTQYF.